This entry lists 5 T cell receptor beta chains sequenced from one sample in a study of OX40 agonist ivuxolimab in advanced cancers. Some clones are missing from TCRdb's copy, which holds only in-frame ones; the method was immunoSEQ multiplex PCR. Among approximately 21,000 clones listed, approximately 82% were seen once. This specimen consisted of CD4+ or CD8+ T cells sorted from blood, obtained in a trial of the OX40 agonist ivuxolimab. The receptors were sampled from an adult with an advanced solid tumor such as melanoma, head and neck, liver or kidney cancer.

J is TRBJ2-1 and V is TRBV7-2; the D gene is possibly TRBD2 (5 bases). V gave up 5 bases and J gave up 6 bases, with 11 bases separating them. The CDR3 spans 13 residues. In germline, CDR1 is SGHTA, CDR2 FQGNSA. The CDR3 spells CASSVASRNEQFF. The CDR3 nucleotides read TGTGCCAGCAGCGTTGCTAGCCGCAATGAGCAGTTCTTC.

This clone was picked up a small number of times. The rearrangement joins TRBV7-9 to TRBJ2-7; D is uncertain. The germline V and J ends were trimmed by 5 bases and 2 bases, with 19 bases remaining between them. The germline gives CDR1 SEHNR, CDR2 FQNEAQ (reference sequence). The CDR3 contains 16 residues. CDR3 bases: TGTGCCAGCAGCCACACGGGCAGCTCCAACCCCTACGAGCAGTACTTC. It specifies CASSHTGSSNPYEQYF.

V is TRBV5-6 and J is TRBJ2-3, with 10 bases fitting TRBD2. CDR3 size: 16 residues. V dropped 3 bases and J dropped 3; count of bases not matched to a gene: 7. Germline V gene data show CDR1 as SGHDT and CDR2 as YYEEEE. This CDR3 reads CASSSLAGEITDTQYF. As DNA, the CDR3 is TGTGCCAGCAGCTCGCTAGCGGGAGAAATAACAGATACGCAGTATTTT.

The chain employs TRBV7-8 and TRBJ1-2; D is ambiguous. In germline, CDR1 is SGHVS, CDR2 FQNEAQ. V was trimmed by 1 base and J by 0 bases, leaving 6 bases between them. The CDR3 is 14 amino acids. Written as DNA, the CDR3 is TGTGCCAGCAGCTTAGACGGATCTAACTATGGCTACACCTTC. This encodes CASSLDGSNYGYTF.

This chain uses TRBV19 with TRBJ2-7; D tentatively fits TRBD1 or TRBD2 (5 bases each). V was shortened by 3 bases and J by 2 bases, with 11 bases between the two germline ends. The germline gives CDR1 LNHDA, CDR2 SQIVND (reference sequence). The CDR3 has 14 amino acids. CDR3 nucleotide sequence: TGTGCCAGTAGTATCTCGGGGCCTGCCTACGAGCAGTACTTC. Its protein is CASSISGPAYEQYF.